This T cell receptor (beta chain) was profiled in a study of blood T cell repertoires in COVID-19. Profiling relied on immunoSEQ multiplex PCR, and the TCRdb table lists in-frame clones only, not all of them. Here the sample spans approximately 330,000 clones, 89% being singletons. Sequencing used PBMCs or T cells enriched from blood (not recorded which). This receptor was identified in a woman in her thirties who had recovered from COVID-19.

The CDR3 DNA sequence: TGTGCCAGCGGGGGACAGGGAGGAAGCAATCAGCCCCAGCATTTT. Protein product: CASGGQGGSNQPQHF. This sequence joins TRBV2 and TRBJ1-5; 9 nucleotides agree with TRBD1. Germline V CDR1 and CDR2: SNHLY, FYNNEI. After removal of 8 bases from V and 1 base from J, the junction contained 6 bases not matched to a gene. CDR3 length equals 15 residues.